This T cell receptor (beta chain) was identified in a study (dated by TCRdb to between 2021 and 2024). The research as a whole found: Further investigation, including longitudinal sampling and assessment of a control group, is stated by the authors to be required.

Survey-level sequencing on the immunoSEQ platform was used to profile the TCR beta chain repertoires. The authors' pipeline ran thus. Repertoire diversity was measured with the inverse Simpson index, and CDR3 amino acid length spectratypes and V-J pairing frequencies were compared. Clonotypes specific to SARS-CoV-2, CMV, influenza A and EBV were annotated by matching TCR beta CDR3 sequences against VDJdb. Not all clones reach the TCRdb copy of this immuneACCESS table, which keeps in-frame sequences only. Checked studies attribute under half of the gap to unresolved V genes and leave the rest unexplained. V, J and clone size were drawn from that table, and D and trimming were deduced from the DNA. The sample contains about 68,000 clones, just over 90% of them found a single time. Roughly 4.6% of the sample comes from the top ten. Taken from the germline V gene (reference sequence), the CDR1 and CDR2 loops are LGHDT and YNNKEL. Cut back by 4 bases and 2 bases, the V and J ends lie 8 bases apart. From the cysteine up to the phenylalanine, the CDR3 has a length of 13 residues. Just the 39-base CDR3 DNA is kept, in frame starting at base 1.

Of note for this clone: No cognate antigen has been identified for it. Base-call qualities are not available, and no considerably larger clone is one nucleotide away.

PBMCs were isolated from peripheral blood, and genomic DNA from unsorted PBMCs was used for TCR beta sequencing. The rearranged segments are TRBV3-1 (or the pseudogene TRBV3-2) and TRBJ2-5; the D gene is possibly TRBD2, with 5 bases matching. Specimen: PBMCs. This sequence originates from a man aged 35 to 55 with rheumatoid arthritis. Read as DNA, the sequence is TGTGCCAGCAGCCTACTAGTTCAAGAGACCCAGTACTTC. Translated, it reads CASSLLVQETQYF.